Each of the 20 T cell receptor beta chains below was sequenced from the same sample in a study of shared clonotypes between healthy human individuals. Cells designated naive CD8 were CD45RO-negative and were positively selected for CCR7, with terminally differentiated effector memory CD45RA+ cells excluded. This table comes from immunoSEQ multiplex PCR, and its TCRdb copy is limited to in-frame clones, with some not included. This table has about 2 million clones, about 95% appearing once. Sequencing used naive CD8+ T cells sorted from blood. The origin of the receptors is a man aged 18 to 29 in good health.

A remark on this clone: At one of its ends the junction is not consistent with the germline gene, which may arise from a read error. This CDR3 is also generated by other DNA sequences in the sample. The chain is built from TRBV10-2 and TRBJ1-2; no definite D call. The germline CDR1 and CDR2 sequences are WSHSY and SAAADI. CDR3 length: 13 amino acids. CDR3 DNA: TGCGCCAGTAGTGACTTGAGAAACTATGGCTACACCTTC. Protein: CASSDLRNYGYTF.

V is TRBV9 and J is TRBJ2-7, with D possibly matching TRBD2 (6 bases). The CDR3 is made up of 16 amino acids. Trimming shortened V by 1 base and J by 6 bases, and 20 bases separated the two germline ends. From germline, CDR1 is SGDLS and CDR2 YYNGEE. The DNA for the CDR3 is TGTGCCAGCAGCGTAAGTGGTGTGGGGGGTTCGGGCGAGCAGTACTTC. This codes for CASSVSGVGGSGEQYF.

This clone has just a few counts. The sample holds other DNA sequences that translate to the same CDR3. The chain carries TRBV9 and TRBJ2-7; 9 nucleotides match TRBD1. Trimming at V came to 0 bases and at J to 3 bases, leaving 4 bases not matched to a gene. Germline CDR1 and CDR2: SGDLS and YYNGEE. The CDR3 runs 15 residues. The CDR3 region has the DNA TGTGCCAGCAGCGTAGAGGGGACAGGGCTCTACGAGCAGTACTTC. Its translation: CASSVEGTGLYEQYF.

This rearrangement joins TRBV27 to TRBJ2-3; D is possibly TRBD1 (5 bases). Germline V gene data show CDR1 as MNHEY and CDR2 as SMNVEV (reference sequence). Between the trimmed V and J ends, which lost 6 bases and 4 bases, there was a span of 20 bases. The CDR3 runs 16 residues. The CDR3 DNA is TGTGCCAGCAGCCCGTCACTGGGGCCTTGGGCAGATACGCAGTATTTT. Translating it yields CASSPSLGPWADTQYF.

A note on this clone: The sample contains more than one DNA sequence encoding this CDR3. V gene TRBV6-5 combines with J gene TRBJ2-7; TRBD2 agrees at 8 bases. The ends lost 5 bases at V and 4 bases at J; junction bases unmatched: 1. The V gene's germline CDR1 is MNHEY and CDR2 SVGAGI. This CDR3 has 12 amino acids. The CDR3 DNA reads as TGTGCCAGCAGTCGGGAGGGGTACGAGCAGTACTTC. Translation gives CASSREGYEQYF.

The chain couples TRBV7-8 to TRBJ2-5; D not certain. Between the trimmed V and J ends, which lost 5 bases and 0 bases, there was a span of 10 bases. The CDR3 is made up of 14 amino acids. Per germline, CDR1 SGHVS and CDR2 FQNEAQ. Here the CDR3 DNA reads TGTGCCAGCAGCCTCCTACCCAACCAAGAGACCCAGTACTTC. Residues: CASSLLPNQETQYF.

This chain joins TRBV28 and TRBJ1-2, with no clear D. This CDR3 comprises 12 residues. V gave up 4 bases and J gave up 6 bases, with 9 bases separating them. Looked up from germline, CDR1 is MDHEN and CDR2 is SYDVKM. CDR3 loop: CASSSRKDGYTF. The CDR3 DNA sequence: TGTGCCAGCAGTTCGCGTAAGGATGGCTACACCTTC.

This clone has a handful of counts. This sequence joins TRBV30 and TRBJ2-2; D uncertain. The CDR3 extends over 12 amino acids. Trimming shortened V by 0 bases and J by 6 bases, and 5 bases separated the two germline ends. Looked up from germline, CDR1 is GTSNPN and CDR2 is SVGIG (reference sequence). This chain's CDR3 is CAWSVRAGELFF. CDR3 bases: TGTGCCTGGAGTGTACGAGCCGGGGAGCTGTTTTTT. Full variable domain (remainder filled in from reference TRBV30 and TRBJ2-2): SQTIHQWPATLVQPVGSPLSLECTVEGTSNPNLYWYRQAAGRGLQLLFYSVGIGQISSEVPQNLSASRPQDRQFILSSKKLLLSDSGFYLCAWSVRAGELFFGEGSRLTVL.

The chain recombines TRBV7-6 with TRBJ1-5; D is unclear. The germline V and J ends were trimmed by 4 bases and 5 bases, with 9 bases remaining between them. Germline assignment: CDR1 SGHVS and CDR2 FNYEAQ. The CDR3 spans 13 residues. The chain's CDR3 is CASSSSPDQPQHF. CDR3 sequence (DNA): TGTGCCAGCAGCTCGAGTCCCGATCAGCCCCAGCATTTT.

The chain carries TRBV18 and TRBJ2-7; D unclear. Per the germline V gene, CDR1 is KGHSH and CDR2 is LQKENI. V gave up 0 bases and J gave up 3 bases, with 6 bases separating them. This CDR3 has 13 residues. Written as DNA, the CDR3 is TGTGCCAGCTCACCACCGATCGGCTACGAGCAGTACTTC. It specifies CASSPPIGYEQYF.

The J gene is TRBJ2-7, the V gene TRBV5-6, with 10 bases lining up with TRBD1. Germline CDR1 is SGHDT and CDR2 is YYEEEE. The CDR3 is 15 amino acids. The V segment lost 0 bases and the J segment 3 bases; nucleotides outside the gene matches: 3. CDR3 sequence (DNA): TGTGCCAGCAGCTTGGGACAGGGGGCTTACTACGAGCAGTACTTC. Translating it yields CASSLGQGAYYEQYF.

The CDR3 bases are TGCGCCAGCAGAGCGGGTCAGGGTTCCTACGAGCAGTACTTC. As protein: CASRAGQGSYEQYF. The chain recombines TRBV5-1 with TRBJ2-7, with a weak D call TRBD2 (6 bases). CDR1 and CDR2 from the germline V gene are SGHRS and YFSETQ. V shed 5 bases and J shed 1 base, with 13 bases lying between them. The CDR3 runs to 14 residues.

Here the CDR3 DNA reads TGTGCCAGCAGTTTAGCGCGGCCACCCGCCGAGCAGTACTTC. Translated: CASSLARPPAEQYF. The chain uses TRBV27 and TRBJ2-7; unclear D gene. Trimming pared 2 bases from V and 6 bases from J, leaving 14 bases between. CDR1 MNHEY and CDR2 SMNVEV come from the germline V gene (reference sequence). The CDR3 totals 14 residues.

The V and J genes are TRBV7-9 and TRBJ1-1; a weak D match, TRBD1 (6 bases). The CDR3 runs 11 residues. CDR1 and CDR2 from the germline V gene are SEHNR and FQNEAQ (reference sequence). Trimming removed 5 bases at V and 11 bases at J, with 12 bases between. DNA for the CDR3: TGTGCCAGCAGCGCCGGGACATCTGCTTTCTTT. Translation gives CASSAGTSAFF.

The rearrangement links TRBV13 to TRBJ2-7, with 8 bases lining up with TRBD2. Germline trimming cut 4 bases from V and 4 bases from J; bases unmatched to any gene: 6. The CDR3 has 14 amino acids. Germline lookup yields CDR1 PRHDT and CDR2 FYEKMQ (reference sequence). This CDR3 is CASSSSAGVYEQYF. In DNA, the CDR3 is TGTGCCAGCAGCTCCTCAGCGGGGGTTTACGAGCAGTACTTC.

As to this clone: One base away lies a much larger clone, so this may be a sequencing read error. Other nucleotide sequences from this sample produce the same CDR3. The genes are TRBV30 and TRBJ1-1, with 8 bases matching TRBD1. V trimming: 4 bases; J trimming: 3 bases; junction bases outside the gene matches: 4. CDR1 GTSNPN and CDR2 SVGIG come from the germline V gene (reference sequence). This CDR3 is 13 amino acids long. CDR3 nucleotide sequence: TGTGCCTGGACCTTGGACAGGGACACTGAAGCTTTCTTT. This encodes CAWTLDRDTEAFF.

The chain couples TRBV19 to TRBJ2-1; D unclear. The ends were cut back, 6 bases at V and 0 bases at J, with 12 bases in the middle. CDR3 length equals 15 residues. The germline CDR1 and CDR2 sequences are LNHDA and SQIVND (reference sequence). CDR3 sequence reads: CASRLTSTSYNEQFF. The CDR3 DNA sequence: TGTGCCAGTAGATTGACTTCTACCTCCTACAATGAGCAGTTCTTC.

The count of this clone is one. V is TRBV19 and J is TRBJ2-2; the match to TRBD1 covers 9 bases. Germline loops: CDR1 LNHDA, CDR2 SQIVND (reference sequence). The CDR3 runs to 14 residues. Trimming at V came to 8 bases and at J to 3 bases, leaving 4 bases not matched to a gene. The CDR3 here is CASGRDRDTGELFF. In DNA, the CDR3 is TGTGCCAGTGGCCGGGACAGGGACACCGGGGAGCTGTTTTTT. Complete variable domain (other parts from reference TRBV19 and TRBJ2-2): DGGITQSPKYLFRKEGQNVTLSCEQNLNHDAMYWYRQDPGQGLRLIYYSQIVNDFQKGDIAEGYSVSREKKESFPLTVTSAQKNPTAFYLCASGRDRDTGELFFGEGSRLTVL.

This rearrangement joins TRBV4-3 to TRBJ1-2, with 7 bases matching TRBD1. The CDR3 is 15 residues long. V was pared by 0 bases and J by 8 bases, with 9 bases of the junction left unmatched. Looked up from germline, CDR1 is LGHNA and CDR2 is YSLEER. This CDR3 is CASSQDLRTGEGYTF. As DNA, the CDR3 is TGCGCCAGCAGCCAAGATCTTCGGACAGGTGAAGGCTACACCTTC.

This rearrangement joins TRBV7-9 to TRBJ2-2, with D tentatively TRBD1 or TRBD2 (5 bases each). V lost 8 bases and J 6 bases, leaving 31 bases between the germline ends. The germline V gene encodes CDR1 SEHNR and CDR2 FQNEAQ (reference sequence). The CDR3 consists of 19 residues. CDR3 loop: CASPGPPNRDGMIAGELFF. The CDR3 DNA sequence: TGTGCCAGCCCAGGCCCTCCGAACCGGGACGGCATGATAGCCGGGGAGCTGTTTTTT. Combining the CDR3 with reference TRBV7-9 and TRBJ2-2 gives the whole variable domain DTGVSQNPRHKITKRGQNVTFRCDPISEHNRLYWYRQTLGQGPEFLTYFQNEAQLEKSRLLSDRFSAERPKGSFSTLEIQRTEQGDSAMYLCASPGPPNRDGMIAGELFFGEGSRLTVL.